Below, 10 T cell receptor beta chains from the same sample are listed, as sequenced in a study of spatial heterogeneity in lung cancer. Study conclusions and caveats: Tumoral mutation counts were tracked by counts of expanded intratumoral alpha and beta TCRs.

Time point: sample taken at primary tumor resection. One entry per CDR3 protein, called by TCRdb with MiXCR from the 5' RACE reads. This sample has roughly 2,000 distinct CDR3 sequences; 35% to 45% occur once, and the top ten carry around 23%. No antigens are known for them. The specimen was lung tumor tissue, collected at surgery. These receptor sequences come from a male donor with early-stage non-small cell lung cancer.

The sample holds one count of this clonotype. This rearrangement joins TRBV5-1 to TRBJ1-1, with no clear D. Germline V lookup: CDR1 SGHRS, CDR2 YFSETQ. The germline V and J ends were trimmed by 4 bases and 0 bases, with 10 bases remaining between them. CDR3 length equals 14 residues. CDR3 DNA: TGCGCCAGCAGCGTCGGATCCATGAACACTGAAGCTTTCTTT. As protein: CASSVGSMNTEAFF.

The chain has TRBV7-2 and TRBJ2-5; D is unresolved. Germline V CDR1 and CDR2: SGHTA, FQGNSA. With 1 base removed from V and 5 bases from J, the gap between germline ends came to 8 bases. This CDR3 spans 13 amino acids. In DNA form, the CDR3 reads TGTGCCAGCAGCTTAGGAGCCCAGGAGACCCAGTACTTC. It translates to CASSLGAQETQYF.

In its sample, this clonotype is large (0.1 to 1%). The chain employs TRBV29-1 and TRBJ2-3, with 11 bases that match TRBD2. V lost 6 bases to trimming and J lost 0 bases; unmatched junction nucleotides: 8. Per the germline V gene, CDR1 is SQVTM and CDR2 is ANQGSEA. The CDR3 spans 16 residues. CDR3 DNA sequence: TGCAGCGTCCGACAACGGACTAGCGGGAGCACAGATACGCAGTATTTT. This sequence encodes CSVRQRTSGSTDTQYF.

This clonotype was seen more than once but under ten times. The rearrangement joins TRBV28 to TRBJ2-7; 8 bases agree with TRBD1. V was pared by 6 bases and J by 4 bases, with 11 bases of the junction left unmatched. CDR1 and CDR2 (germline): MDHEN, SYDVKM. This CDR3 contains 15 residues. This CDR3 is CASSGGQAREYEQYF. CDR3 nucleotides: TGTGCCAGCAGCGGGGGACAGGCCCGGGAATACGAGCAGTACTTC.

This chain uses TRBV20-1 with TRBJ2-3, with D perhaps being TRBD1 or TRBD2 (5 bases each). CDR1 and CDR2 from the germline V gene are DFQATT and SNEGSKA (reference sequence). Trimming took 6 bases from V and 4 from J, leaving 11 bases between them. This CDR3 spans 12 amino acids. The CDR3 coding sequence is TGCAGTGCCCTTGGGGGTGCAGATACGCAGTATTTT. It codes for CSALGGADTQYF.

The CDR3 here is CASSQAWTATISYEQYF. CDR3 bases: TGCGCCAGCAGCCAAGCTTGGACAGCGACTATCTCCTACGAGCAGTACTTC. V usage is TRBV4-1 and J usage is TRBJ2-7; tentatively, D is TRBD1 (6 bases). This CDR3 contains 17 residues. The V end was cut by 1 base, the J end by 0 bases, with 16 bases between. Germline V gene sequence: CDR1 MGHRA, CDR2 YSYEKL.

This clonotype is categorized as large. The CDR3: CASSQGLAGGEQFF. The CDR3 region has the DNA TGCGCCAGCAGCCAAGGACTAGCGGGAGGTGAGCAGTTCTTC. The chain employs TRBV4-3 and TRBJ2-1, with 13 bases that match TRBD2. CDR1 and CDR2 from the germline V gene are LGHNA and YSLEER. V was clipped by 1 base and J by 9 bases; unmatched bases: 0. The CDR3 consists of 14 residues.

The V and J genes are TRBV7-9 and TRBJ2-4; no firm D call. Per germline, CDR1 SEHNR and CDR2 FQNEAQ (reference sequence). The CDR3 is made up of 14 amino acids. Trimming stripped 5 bases from V and 0 bases from J, with 8 bases between. The CDR3 reads CASSPHEAKNIQYF. The CDR3 DNA sequence: TGTGCCAGCAGCCCCCATGAAGCCAAAAACATTCAGTACTTC.

In its sample, this clonotype is large. The J gene is TRBJ2-2, the V gene TRBV7-9, with a tentative D call TRBD2 (5 bases). V was trimmed by 1 base and J by 4 bases, leaving 13 bases between them. Per the germline V gene, CDR1 is SEHNR and CDR2 is FQNEAQ (reference sequence). The CDR3 is 16 amino acids. CDR3 bases: TGTGCCAGCAGCTTAGGCCCCGGGGTCGGCACCGGGGAGCTGTTTTTT. It translates to CASSLGPGVGTGELFF.

This clonotype is deemed medium-sized. The chain has TRBV7-2 and TRBJ2-7; no reliable D call. CDR3 length: 13 amino acids. Germline values: CDR1 SGHTA, CDR2 FQGNSA. V was shortened by 5 bases and J by 1 base, with 9 bases between the two germline ends. CDR3 coding DNA: TGTGCCAGCAGCCCAAGACCTTCCTACGAGCAGTACTTC. Its protein is CASSPRPSYEQYF.